This T cell receptor (beta chain) comes out of a study of shared clonotypes between healthy human individuals. About this clone: Its antigen remains unidentified.

V lost 6 bases, J lost 2 bases, and 8 bases stayed unmatched. Germline-derived CDR1 and CDR2 are MDHEN and SYDVKM. This CDR3 has 16 residues. Splitting of each subset's genomic DNA was done evenly across several immunoSEQ plates. TCRdb's table, derived via immunoSEQ multiplex PCR, lists solely in-frame clones and lacks some. Among some 2,000,000 clones listed, about 95% were seen once. Findings and caveats of the study: Non-shared clonotypes were found to have lower generation probabilities than the clonotypes that were shared by all four of the sorted-subset donors. The expectation was that sequencing depth would affect clonotype sharing among donors.

All the donors were Caucasian adults who lived in Nashville, Tennessee. The chain recombines TRBV28 with TRBJ2-7; TRBD1 matches at 12 bases. The receptor was derived from a young man in good health. Sequenced material: naive CD4+ T cells sorted from blood. Subset indicated: CD45RA+ positively selected. The chain's CDR3 is CASRQDRDRGPYEQYF. In DNA, the CDR3 is TGTGCCAGCAGACAGGACCGGGACAGGGGGCCCTACGAGCAGTACTTC.